This T cell receptor (beta chain) emerged from a study of T cell responses to AZD1222 COVID-19 vaccine. Germline V gene data show CDR1 as ENHRY and CDR2 as SYGVKD. The CDR3 has 14 residues. With V trimmed by 10 bases and J by 2 bases, 8 bases remained unmatched. Study outcomes and limitations: The sample set comprised mostly white British donors with more females, and clonal diversity was possibly underestimated. Sampling captured repertoires only after the peak T cell response. Per reports, nearly half of all spike-specific TCRs target regions that are unmutated in variants.

A word on this clone: The antigen is unknown.

Repertoires were generated with immunoSEQ multiplex PCR, while TCRdb's copy carries only in-frame clones and drops some. The sample gives roughly 150,000 clones, roughly 85% of which show up once; roughly 0.98% is in the top ten. Investigators merged groups given second doses at roughly 4 or roughly 12 weeks. V gene TRBV10-3 combines with J gene TRBJ2-7, with TRBD1 matching over 10 bases. Sample: peripheral blood, taken 28 days after the second AZD1222 dose. The clonotype was recovered from an adult who received the AZD1222 COVID-19 vaccine. In DNA, the CDR3 is TGTGCCACCCTCCGGGGACAGGGGCCCTACGAGCAGTACTTC. This gives the protein CATLRGQGPYEQYF.